This passage covers 4 T cell receptor beta chains from one sample sequenced in a study of T cell responses to AZD1222 COVID-19 vaccine. Sequencing was performed with immunoSEQ multiplex PCR; in TCRdb, only in-frame clones are kept and a portion is missing. The sample includes tens of thousands of clones, roughly 80% of them seen just once. The material was peripheral blood, obtained 28 days after the second AZD1222 dose. These receptors were collected from an adult who received the AZD1222 COVID-19 vaccine.

This clone was recorded only once. The CDR3 loop reads CASSSGGDYEQYF. CDR3 nucleotides: TGTGCCAGCAGCTCGGGAGGGGACTACGAGCAGTACTTC. The chain uses TRBV6-5 and TRBJ2-7, with 8 bases lining up with TRBD2. Germline lookup yields CDR1 MNHEY and CDR2 SVGAGI. The CDR3 spans 13 residues. Germline trimming cut 6 bases from V and 3 bases from J; bases unmatched to any gene: 4.

The chain uses TRBV5-1 and TRBJ1-6, with unresolved D. Germline V CDR1 and CDR2: SGHRS, YFSETQ. Trimming shortened V by 4 bases and J by 6 bases, and 8 bases separated the two germline ends. This CDR3 is 13 amino acids long. The CDR3 coding sequence is TGCGCCAGCAGCGTCAGCTTTAATTCACCCCTCCACTTT. The encoded protein is CASSVSFNSPLHF.

V and J are TRBV19 and TRBJ1-5; 8 bases line up with TRBD1. The CDR3 extends over 16 amino acids. Germline-derived CDR1 and CDR2 are LNHDA and SQIVND (reference sequence). V gave up 4 bases and J gave up 0 bases; unmatched junction bases: 5. The CDR3 nucleotides are TGTGCCAGTAGTAGACGACAGGGGAGTAGCAATCAGCCCCAGCATTTT. This encodes CASSRRQGSSNQPQHF. The variable domain in full, with the rest retrieved from reference TRBV19 and TRBJ1-5, is DGGITQSPKYLFRKEGQNVTLSCEQNLNHDAMYWYRQDPGQGLRLIYYSQIVNDFQKGDIAEGYSVSREKKESFPLTVTSAQKNPTAFYLCASSRRQGSSNQPQHFGDGTRLSIL.

This clone is a singleton in its sample. The identical CDR3 is also encoded by other nucleotide sequences in the sample. The chain employs TRBV11-2 and TRBJ2-1; weak D call: TRBD2 (5 bases). This CDR3 contains 12 residues. Germline values: CDR1 SGHAT, CDR2 FQNNGV. Trimming took off 5 bases at V and 7 bases at J, with 9 bases between the two ends. The CDR3 loop reads CASSRDRNEQFF. The DNA for the CDR3 is TGTGCCAGCAGCCGGGATCGGAATGAGCAGTTCTTC.